These 10 T cell receptor beta chains share one sample of origin, sequenced in a study of blood T cell repertoires in COVID-19. Profiling relied on immunoSEQ multiplex PCR, and the TCRdb table lists in-frame clones only, not all of them. This sample has 150,000 to 200,000 clones, with roughly 80% found just once. The sequencing input was peripheral blood. The origin of the receptors is a man younger than 35 with active or convalescent COVID-19.

The chain uses TRBV5-1 and TRBJ1-3; 7 bases are shared with TRBD1. From germline, CDR1 is SGHRS and CDR2 YFSETQ. V dropped 4 bases and J dropped 0; count of bases not matched to a gene: 7. This CDR3 region has 16 residues. CDR3 DNA: TGCGCCAGCAGCGTCCGGGACAGTTACTCTGGAAACACCATATATTTT. As protein: CASSVRDSYSGNTIYF.

The CDR3 reads CASSVDFRVNTEAFF. CDR3 sequence (DNA): TGTGCCAGCAGCGTAGACTTCAGGGTAAACACTGAAGCTTTCTTT. The chain employs TRBV9 and TRBJ1-1; perhaps TRBD1 as D (5 bases). The CDR3 loop spans 15 amino acids. V lost 0 bases and J lost 2, with 11 bases in between. CDR1 is SGDLS and CDR2 is YYNGEE in the germline V gene.

V and J are TRBV20-1 and TRBJ2-5; TRBD1 is a possible D gene (5 bases). From germline, CDR1 is DFQATT and CDR2 SNEGSKA (reference sequence). CDR3 length: 14 amino acids. V lost 3 bases, J lost 2 bases, and 13 bases lay in between. In DNA form, the CDR3 reads TGCAGTGCTAGTCCGACAGTACTGCAAGAGACCCAGTACTTC. It encodes CSASPTVLQETQYF.

The CDR3 bases are TGTGCCAGCAGTCCCACTAGCGGGGCTAGCACAGATACGCAGTATTTT. Translated, it gives CASSPTSGASTDTQYF. The chain uses TRBV28 and TRBJ2-3, with 10 bases fitting TRBD2. CDR3 length equals 16 residues. With 5 bases clipped from V and 0 bases from J, the junction kept 5 bases outside the gene matches. Germline V CDR1 and CDR2: MDHEN, SYDVKM.

This chain connects TRBV5-4 to TRBJ2-1, with 11 bases aligning to TRBD1. There are 16 residues in the CDR3. Germline V CDR1 and CDR2: SGHNT, YYREEE (reference sequence). Trimming removed 4 bases from V and 3 bases from J; junction bases left unmatched: 6. DNA of the CDR3: TGTGCCAGCAGCCTAGTCGGGACAGGGGGCTACAATGAGCAGTTCTTC. Amino acid sequence: CASSLVGTGGYNEQFF.

The V and J genes are TRBV15 and TRBJ1-1; tentatively, D is TRBD1 (6 bases). Germline V gives CDR1 LNHNV, CDR2 YYDKDF (reference sequence). V was shortened by 5 bases and J by 2 bases, with 12 bases between the two germline ends. CDR3 length: 14 amino acids. The CDR3 region is CATSETGFNTEAFF. In nucleotides, the CDR3 is TGTGCCACCAGCGAGACAGGTTTTAACACTGAAGCTTTCTTT.

The genes are TRBV29-1 and TRBJ2-1, with D maybe TRBD2 (6 bases). The V gene lost 7 bases and the J gene lost 3 bases, with 16 bases spanning the gap. CDR3 length equals 14 residues. CDR1 SQVTM and CDR2 ANQGSEA come from the germline V gene. CDR3 sequence reads: CSASGEGSYNEQFF. As DNA, the CDR3 is TGCAGCGCCTCGGGAGAGGGAAGCTACAATGAGCAGTTCTTC.

This clone was counted a single time. The chain carries TRBV24-1 and TRBJ1-2, with D possibly TRBD1 on 6 matching bases. In germline, CDR1 is KGHDR, CDR2 SFDVKD. The CDR3 length is 15 residues. V lost 2 bases, J lost 5 bases, and 14 bases lay in between. CDR3 nucleotide sequence: TGTGCCACCAGTGATTCCTCTGGGACACCGTATGGCTACACCTTC. Translation gives CATSDSSGTPYGYTF.

The chain has TRBV6-1 and TRBJ1-2, with D tentatively TRBD1 (5 bases). CDR1 is MNHNS, CDR2 SASEGT, per germline. The length of the CDR3 is 14 residues. V was clipped by 0 bases and J by 6 bases, with 11 bases between them. The CDR3 region has the DNA TGTGCCAGCAGTGAAGCTTGGGGCAGGGATGGCTACACCTTC. Encoded protein: CASSEAWGRDGYTF.

The chain uses TRBV27 and TRBJ2-7, with D perhaps matching TRBD2 (5 bases). The V and J ends lost 4 bases and 2 bases respectively, with 9 bases between them. The CDR3 length is 13 residues. Germline V gene sequence: CDR1 MNHEY, CDR2 SMNVEV (reference sequence). CDR3 DNA sequence: TGTGCCAGCAGTTCCCGGGAAACCTACGAGCAGTACTTC. It yields the protein CASSSRETYEQYF.